The 2 T cell receptor beta chains below all came from one sample that was sequenced in a study of OX40 agonist ivuxolimab in advanced cancers. The table came from immunoSEQ multiplex PCR; TCRdb's copy has only in-frame clones and leaves some out. Here the sample spans approximately 50,000 clones, 80% to 85% being singletons. Sequenced here: CD4+ or CD8+ T cells sorted from blood, sampled in a trial of the OX40 agonist ivuxolimab. The receptors here all came from an adult with an advanced solid tumor such as melanoma, head and neck, liver or kidney cancer.

This chain uses TRBV6-4 with TRBJ1-2; TRBD1 agrees at 7 bases. J was trimmed by 2 bases and V by 6 bases; bases with no gene match: 18. The CDR3 extends over 18 amino acids. Germline CDR1 MRHNA, CDR2 SNTAGT. CDR3 bases: TGTGCCAGCAGCTTACAGGGAGGGGGCCCCTCCGGGAACTATGGCTACACCTTC. Translating it yields CASSLQGGGPSGNYGYTF.

The V gene is TRBV27, the J gene TRBJ1-2; D gene ambiguous. CDR3 length: 13 amino acids. With 7 bases removed from V and 0 bases from J, the gap between germline ends came to 9 bases. Germline V CDR1 and CDR2: MNHEY, SMNVEV (reference sequence). The CDR3 region has the DNA TGTGCCAGCAAACGCGGATCTAACTATGGCTACACCTTC. Residues: CASKRGSNYGYTF.